Following are 12 T cell receptor beta chains from one sample sequenced in a study of early T cells in non-severe SARS-CoV-2 infection. TCRdb reprocessed the 5' RACE reads with MiXCR, giving one entry per CDR3 protein. The table records 76,000 or so distinct CDR3 sequences, 11% of them present only once. The sample was whole blood. Receptors were obtained from an adult who was a healthcare worker with PCR-confirmed SARS-CoV-2 infection or an uninfected control (not recorded which).

Ten or more counts support this clonotype. V is TRBV2 and J is TRBJ2-5; 10 positions agree with TRBD1. With 3 bases clipped from V and 5 bases from J, the junction kept 6 bases outside the gene matches. The germline gives CDR1 SNHLY, CDR2 FYNNEI. The CDR3 is made up of 15 amino acids. CDR3 residues: CASSEDRGDFETQYF. CDR3 nucleotide sequence: TGTGCCAGCAGTGAGGACAGGGGGGACTTCGAGACCCAGTACTTC.

Ten or more counts support this clonotype. V and J are TRBV2 and TRBJ2-1, with D possibly TRBD2 on 6 matching bases. The V gene lost 7 bases and the J gene lost 12 bases, with 28 bases spanning the gap. This CDR3 is built from 16 residues. The germline CDR1 and CDR2 sequences are SNHLY and FYNNEI. CDR3 protein: CASNPRTADSWRGQFF. Here the CDR3 DNA reads TGTGCCAGCAACCCGAGGACGGCTGATTCCTGGAGGGGGCAGTTCTTC.

V and J are TRBV5-1 and TRBJ1-4; a possible D gene is TRBD1 (5 bases). Germline loops: CDR1 SGHRS, CDR2 YFSETQ. The CDR3 sequence is 14 residues long. V was pared by 0 bases and J by 7 bases, with 10 bases between. CDR3: CASSLGGASEKLFF. The CDR3 DNA follows: TGCGCCAGCAGCTTGGGAGGGGCGAGTGAAAAACTGTTTTTT.

The chain couples TRBV5-1 to TRBJ2-3; possibly TRBD2 for D (6 bases). The V end lost 0 bases, the J end lost 7 bases, and 12 bases lay between the germline ends. Germline V gives CDR1 SGHRS, CDR2 YFSETQ. This CDR3 is 14 amino acids long. The CDR3 bases are TGCGCCAGCAGCTTGGAGGGACTTAGTAATACGCAGTATTTT. Protein: CASSLEGLSNTQYF. Complete variable domain (other parts from reference TRBV5-1 and TRBJ2-3): KAGVTQTPRYLIKTRGQQVTLSCSPISGHRSVSWYQQTPGQGLQFLFEYFSETQRNKGNFPGRFSGRQFSNSRSEMNVSTLELGDSALYLCASSLEGLSNTQYFGPGTRLTVL.

Turning to this clonotype: In this CDR3 the conserved last residue, phenylalanine or tryptophan, is missing, so a read error is likely. This sequence joins TRBV4-2 and TRBJ2-1, with 16 bases lining up with TRBD2. The CDR3 is 19 residues long. The V gene end was trimmed by 1 base and the J gene end by 0 bases; junction bases not matched to a gene: 3. Germline V gene sequence: CDR1 LGHNA, CDR2 YNFKEQ. The DNA for the CDR3 is TGTGCCAGCAGCCAAGTGGGACTAGCGGGGGGGAGCTCCTACAATGAGCAGTTCTCC. Translation: CASSQVGLAGGSSYNEQFS.

This rearrangement joins TRBV29-1 to TRBJ2-5; no firm D call. Trimming pared 2 bases from V and 5 bases from J, leaving 9 bases between. Germline values: CDR1 SQVTM, CDR2 ANQGSEA. This CDR3 has 12 residues. The CDR3 DNA sequence: TGCAGCGTTGAAACCTATTCGGAGACCCAGTACTTC. Protein: CSVETYSETQYF.

V gene TRBV19 combines with J gene TRBJ2-1; 7 positions agree with TRBD2. The germline gives CDR1 LNHDA, CDR2 SQIVND (reference sequence). The CDR3 loop spans 16 amino acids. The V and J ends lost 2 bases and 0 bases, in that order; junction bases with no gene match: 4. Here the CDR3 DNA reads TGTGCCAGTAGTATATCGGGCGGGAGCTCCTACAATGAGCAGTTCTTC. The encoded protein is CASSISGGSSYNEQFF.

Worth noting for this clonotype: One end of the junction does not line up with germline, which may come from a read error. The V and J genes are TRBV7-9 and TRBJ2-2, with 7 nucleotides matching TRBD2. Germline V gene sequence: CDR1 SEHNR, CDR2 FQNEAQ (reference sequence). The CDR3 has 16 amino acids. In DNA form, the CDR3 reads TGTGCCAGCAGCCAAGGGACTATACGAGGGACCGGGAAGCTGTTTTTT. Translated: CASSQGTIRGTGKLFF.

The gene calls are TRBV9 and TRBJ2-7; possibly TRBD2 for D (5 bases). The germline CDR1 and CDR2 sequences are SGDLS and YYNGEE. Trimming pared 0 bases from V and 5 bases from J, leaving 6 bases between. The CDR3 runs to 12 residues. The CDR3 DNA sequence: TGTGCCAGCAGCGTAGGAGGGAACGAGCAGTACTTC. The encoded protein is CASSVGGNEQYF.

This clonotype was counted ten times or more. V and J are TRBV2 and TRBJ1-6; TRBD1 might be the D (6 bases). Germline V CDR1 and CDR2: SNHLY, FYNNEI. This CDR3 is 14 amino acids long. V was shortened by 4 bases and J by 9 bases, with 13 bases between the two germline ends. The CDR3 loop reads CASSGQALTSPLHF. CDR3 sequence (DNA): TGTGCCAGCAGTGGACAGGCTTTGACTTCACCCCTCCACTTT. The full variable domain, rest sourced from reference TRBV2 and TRBJ1-6, is EPEVTQTPSHQVTQMGQEVILRCVPISNHLYFYWYRQILGQKVEFLVSFYNNEISEKSEIFDDQFSVERPDGSNFTLKIRSTKLEDSAMYFCASSGQALTSPLHFGNGTRLTVT.

The chain carries TRBV6-5 and TRBJ1-1; 9 bases are shared with TRBD1. Germline V gene data show CDR1 as MNHEY and CDR2 as SVGAGI. With V trimmed by 4 bases and J by 5 bases, 11 bases remained unmatched. The CDR3 runs 16 residues. CDR3 in amino acids: CASSSSGTGFQTEAFF. As DNA, the CDR3 is TGTGCCAGCAGTTCTTCCGGGACAGGGTTTCAGACTGAAGCTTTCTTT.

The J gene is TRBJ2-4, the V gene TRBV3-1, with TRBD2 matching over 10 bases. Germline CDR1 LGHDT, CDR2 YNNKEL (reference sequence). There are 17 residues in the CDR3. Germline trimming cut 4 bases from V and 7 bases from J; bases unmatched to any gene: 13. CDR3: CASSRLIERGGLNIQYF. CDR3 nucleotide sequence: TGTGCCAGCAGCCGGCTGATCGAGCGGGGGGGTTTGAACATTCAGTACTTC.